The sequence of this T cell receptor beta chain was determined in a study of blood T cell repertoires in COVID-19. Looking at the study overall: Donors in the United States, Italy and Spain gave samples during acute or convalescent COVID-19.

The germline gives CDR1 SGHTA, CDR2 FQGTGA. The CDR3 runs to 17 residues. V dropped 2 bases and J dropped 5 bases, with 18 bases sitting between them. Participants were aged about 18 to 100 years, lived in 24 US areas, and enrolled virtually. Using immunoSEQ multiplex PCR, the repertoire was profiled, and TCRdb retains in-frame clones only, with some absent. The table lists around 200,000 clones, about 82% of them singletons, with about 6% in the top ten. The sequenced sample was PBMCs or T cells enriched from blood (not recorded which). V and J are TRBV7-3 and TRBJ2-2, with a tentative D call TRBD2 (5 bases). This TCR was recovered from a man aged 35-49 years with acute COVID-19. The CDR3 DNA is TGTGCCAGCAGCTTAGTCGTCCCCCCCCCGGGAACCGGGGAGCTGTTTTTT. Encoded protein: CASSLVVPPPGTGELFF.